The rows below give T cell receptor beta chains drawn from one sample of a study of radiotherapy plus CTLA-4 blockade in lung cancer. The assay was immunoSEQ multiplex PCR, and TCRdb's table has in-frame clones only and misses some. The sample comprises more than 80,000 clones, approximately 81% of which are singletons, and approximately 2.5% rests with the top ten. The sample here was peripheral blood, taken from a patient treated with radiotherapy plus ipilimumab. These TCRs come from a human donor with non-small cell lung cancer that progressed on radiotherapy plus ipilimumab. Some clones in this sample may be carry-over from other donors' samples. Each CDR3 is given with its conserved first and last residue. The D gene is left open where the match is weak. Not every row has a clone size; where given, it reads once, few, many or a size class.

>-|TRBJ2-3|TRBV7-9|-
CASSSPGTGQDTQYF
TGTGCCAGCAGCTCCCCCGGGACCGGACAGGATACGCAGTATTTT
>-|TRBJ1-1|TRBV19|TRBD1
CASSPRQGNTEALF
TGTGCCAGTAGCCCAAGACAGGGGAACACTGAAGCTCTCTTT
>-|TRBJ1-1|TRBV5-4|-
CASSLVYLGGGTEAFF
TGTGCCAGCAGCCTGGTGTACTTAGGCGGTGGCACTGAAGCTTTCTTT
>-|TRBJ1-5|TRBV7-2|-
CASSLSPRWSNQPQHF
TGTGCCAGCAGCTTATCCCCCCGGTGGAGCAATCAGCCCCAGCATTTT
>-|TRBJ1-2|TRBV4-3|TRBD1
CASSQAGQTNYGYTF
TGCGCCAGCAGCCAGGCGGGACAGACCAACTATGGCTACACCTTC
>-|TRBJ2-1|TRBV7-3|-
CASSRLGQEDEQFF
TGTGCCAGCAGCCGTCTCGGGCAGGAGGATGAGCAGTTCTTC
>-|TRBJ1-2|TRBV20-1|-
CSATYGYTF
TGCAGTGCCACCTATGGCTACACCTTC
>-|TRBJ2-5|TRBV28|-
CASSLSRAQETQYF
TGTGCCAGCAGTTTATCTAGGGCTCAAGAGACCCAGTACTTC
>-|TRBJ2-7|TRBV5-1|TRBD1
CASSLWTGGATEQYF
TGCGCCAGCAGCTTGTGGACAGGGGGCGCGACCGAGCAGTACTTC
>-|TRBJ1-2|TRBV30|-
CAWSQGSTNYGYTF
TGTGCCTGGAGTCAGGGGTCCACTAACTATGGCTACACCTTC
>-|TRBJ1-4|TRBV18|-
CASSPANRGTHGEKLFF
TGTGCCAGCTCACCGGCGAATCGCGGGACCCATGGGGAAAAACTGTTTTTT
>-|TRBJ1-6|TRBV19|-
CASRPQNYNSPLHF
TGTGCCAGTAGGCCACAGAATTATAATTCACCCCTCCACTTT
>-|TRBJ2-2|TRBV5-6|-
CASSVYRDPNTGELFF
TGTGCCAGCAGCGTATACCGGGACCCTAACACCGGGGAGCTGTTTTTT
>-|TRBJ2-5|TRBV5-1|TRBD2
CASSSTGTSGGETQYF
TGCGCCAGCAGCTCGACCGGGACTAGCGGGGGGGAGACCCAGTACTTC
>-|TRBJ1-4|TRBV2|-
CASSGTPNNEKLFF
TGTGCCAGCAGCGGGACACCTAATAATGAAAAACTGTTTTTT
>-|TRBJ1-2|TRBV25-1|TRBD1
CASTPGQGHGYTF
TGTGCCAGCACACCGGGACAGGGGCATGGCTACACCTTC
>-|TRBJ2-7|TRBV7-2|-
CASSKSLGEIQYF
TGTGCCAGCAGCAAATCCCTAGGAGAAATACAGTACTTC
>-|TRBJ1-6|TRBV18|-
CASSPPGGGYNSPLHF
TGTGCCAGCTCACCACCGGGAGGGGGCTATAATTCACCCCTCCACTTT
>-|TRBJ2-7|TRBV9|TRBD2
CASSVGLAAHEQYF
TGTGCCAGCAGCGTTGGACTAGCTGCGCACGAGCAGTACTTC
>-|TRBJ2-7|TRBV4-3|-
CASSQSHLPGYEQYF
TGCGCCAGCAGCCAAAGTCATCTACCCGGCTACGAGCAGTACTTC
>-|TRBJ1-1|TRBV5-1|TRBD1
CASSSIGQGVGTEAFF
TGCGCCAGCAGCTCAATTGGACAGGGAGTAGGTACTGAAGCTTTCTTT
>-|TRBJ2-3|TRBV11-2|-
CASSLSWQGGDTQYF
TGTGCCAGCAGCTTATCTTGGCAGGGTGGAGATACGCAGTATTTT
>-|TRBJ2-7|TRBV18|-
CASSRGIAETYEQYF
TGTGCCAGCTCACGAGGCATAGCGGAGACCTACGAGCAGTACTTC
>-|TRBJ1-1|TRBV5-1|-
CASEDGNTEAFF
TGCGCCAGCGAGGACGGAAACACTGAAGCTTTCTTT
>-|TRBJ2-3|TRBV7-2|TRBD2
CASSARTSRDTQYF
TGTGCCAGCAGCGCAAGGACTAGTAGAGATACGCAGTATTTT
>-|TRBJ1-3|TRBV10-3|-
CAIAEYPGNTIYF
TGTGCCATCGCTGAGTACCCTGGAAACACCATATATTTT
>once|TRBJ1-2|TRBV5-4|-
CASSPDSNYGYTF
TGTGCCAGCAGCCCGGACAGTAACTATGGCTACACCTTC
>-|TRBJ2-7|TRBV28|TRBD2
CASSFMLAGSGEQYF
TGTGCCAGCAGTTTTATGCTAGCGGGTTCGGGAGAGCAGTACTTC
>-|TRBJ2-1|TRBV5-4|-
CASSFGLPRGNEQFF
TGTGCCAGCAGCTTTGGACTACCTAGGGGCAATGAGCAGTTCTTC
>-|TRBJ1-2|TRBV6-5|-
CASSYIRYYGYTF
TGTGCCAGCAGTTACATCCGATACTATGGCTACACCTTC
>-|TRBJ1-1|TRBV6-6|TRBD1
CASSYEGAANTEAFF
TGTGCCAGCAGTTACGAGGGGGCGGCGAACACTGAAGCTTTCTTT
>-|TRBJ2-7|TRBV7-6|TRBD1
CASSPGVADRGYEQYF
TGTGCCAGCAGCCCCGGCGTCGCAGACAGGGGCTACGAGCAGTACTTC
>-|TRBJ2-7|TRBV9|TRBD2
CASSVDPSGAYEQYF
TGTGCCAGCAGCGTAGATCCTAGCGGGGCCTACGAGCAGTACTTC
>-|TRBJ1-2|TRBV7-3|-
CASSSLGLTYGYTF
TGTGCCAGCAGCTCCCTAGGGCTAACCTATGGCTACACCTTC
>-|TRBJ1-6|TRBV27|TRBD1
CASSPYAPTGISPSRSNSPLHF
TGTGCCAGCAGCCCTTACGCCCCGACAGGGATAAGCCCCTCGAGAAGTAATTCACCCCTCCACTTT
>-|TRBJ2-6|TRBV9|TRBD2
CASSVVGLSSGANVLTF
TGTGCCAGCAGCGTAGTGGGACTAAGCTCTGGGGCCAACGTCCTGACTTTC
>-|TRBJ1-2|TRBV9|TRBD1
CASSATTGGEGYTF
TGTGCCAGCAGCGCAACTACAGGGGGCGAAGGTTACACCTTC
>-|TRBJ1-1|TRBV20-1|-
CSASAYTEAFF
TGCAGTGCTAGTGCCTACACTGAAGCTTTCTTT
>-|TRBJ2-7|TRBV7-6|-
CASSLVPGASTYEQYF
TGTGCCAGCAGCTTAGTTCCCGGGGCCTCAACCTACGAGCAGTACTTC
>-|TRBJ2-3|TRBV6-5|TRBD2
CASSLLAGGAEDTQYF
TGTGCCAGCAGTTTACTAGCGGGGGGTGCCGAGGATACGCAGTATTTT
>-|TRBJ1-1|TRBV10-3|TRBD1
CAISAGQGDMNTEAFF
TGTGCCATCAGTGCGGGACAGGGTGATATGAACACTGAAGCTTTCTTT
>-|TRBJ2-3|TRBV20-1|-
CSARGDTQYF
TGCAGTGCTAGAGGCGATACGCAGTATTTT
>once|TRBJ1-4|TRBV5-1|-
CASSLIAETNEKLFF
TGCGCCAGCAGCTTGATAGCTGAGACTAATGAAAAACTGTTTTTT